Shown below are 8 T cell receptor beta chains from a single sample sequenced in a study of T-cell memory formation after mild COVID-19. Each CDR3 protein is one row after TCRdb ran MiXCR on the 5' RACE reads. Counted here are around 250,000 distinct CDR3 sequences, around 15% occurring once; the ten biggest clones make up roughly 24%. Material: PBMCs or a T cell subset sorted from them (not recorded which). These receptors all stem from a man between 18 and 35 years old who had mild COVID-19 (a few samples of this study predate the infection). Cell type and time point are not known.

This clonotype showed up many times. The chain has TRBV27 and TRBJ2-5; TRBD2 matches at 7 bases. The V gene end was trimmed by 5 bases and the J gene end by 4 bases; junction bases not matched to a gene: 4. Per the germline V gene, CDR1 is MNHEY and CDR2 is SMNVEV (reference sequence). The CDR3 covers 13 residues. CDR3 DNA sequence: TGTGCCAGCAGTCTGGGGGGGGGAGAGACCCAGTACTTC. Residues: CASSLGGGETQYF.

Here the CDR3 DNA reads TGTGCCAGTAGTATCGGAAATGAAAAACTGTTTTTT. Encoded protein: CASSIGNEKLFF. The genes are TRBV19 and TRBJ1-4, with D unclear. The CDR3 covers 12 residues. The V gene's germline CDR1 is LNHDA and CDR2 SQIVND (reference sequence). Trimming took off 3 bases at V and 5 bases at J, with 4 bases between the two ends.

This sequence joins TRBV7-3 and TRBJ1-2, with TRBD1 as a possible D gene (6 bases). This CDR3 contains 13 residues. V dropped 4 bases and J dropped 8 bases, with 14 bases sitting between them. Germline V lookup: CDR1 SGHTA, CDR2 FQGTGA. The CDR3 here is CASSSTGSDGYTF. CDR3 sequence (DNA): TGTGCCAGCAGCTCAACAGGGAGCGACGGCTACACCTTC. The full variable domain, in which reference TRBV7-3 and TRBJ1-2 provide the parts outside the CDR3, is GAGVSQTPSNKVTEKGKYVELRCDPISGHTALYWYRQSLGQGPEFLIYFQGTGAADDSGLPNDRFFAVRPEGSVSTLKIQRTERGDSAVYLCASSSTGSDGYTFGSGTRLTVV.

The table lists this clonotype with many counts. The rearrangement joins TRBV7-7 to TRBJ2-3, with 8 bases fitting TRBD1. V shed 5 bases and J 5 bases; nucleotides not matched to a gene: 6. The CDR3 length is 14 residues. Germline V gene sequence: CDR1 SSHAT, CDR2 FNYEAQ (reference sequence). The CDR3 DNA is TGTGCCAGCAGCCAGACAGGGGTAGAAGATACGCAGTATTTT. Translating it yields CASSQTGVEDTQYF.

The chain combines TRBV10-3 with TRBJ1-1, with D possibly TRBD1 on 5 matching bases. V lost 3 bases and J lost 6, with 20 bases in between. CDR1 ENHRY and CDR2 SYGVKD come from the germline V gene. The CDR3 is 16 residues long. This CDR3 reads CAISEYEVRLGPEAFF. CDR3 nucleotides: TGTGCCATCAGTGAATATGAAGTTCGTCTGGGACCTGAAGCTTTCTTT.

This clonotype was picked up a small number of times. CDR3 nucleotide sequence: TGTGCCAGCAGTTACTCCCTGGGTCTCTACGAGCAGTACTTC. Residues: CASSYSLGLYEQYF. This chain uses TRBV6-5 with TRBJ2-7, with D unresolved. The V gene lost 0 bases and the J gene lost 3 bases, with 9 bases spanning the gap. The CDR3 covers 14 residues. Germline V gives CDR1 MNHEY, CDR2 SVGAGI.

This clonotype was seen only once. The chain is built from TRBV7-9 and TRBJ2-3; 13 bases align to TRBD2. Germline CDR1 SEHNR, CDR2 FQNEAQ (reference sequence). V dropped 5 bases and J dropped 6; count of bases not matched to a gene: 8. This CDR3 is 16 amino acids long. CDR3: CASSPTSGGAKDTQYF. The CDR3 bases are TGTGCCAGCAGCCCTACTAGCGGGGGGGCCAAGGATACGCAGTATTTT.

This clonotype showed up just a few times. J is TRBJ2-1 and V is TRBV7-2; the D gene is possibly TRBD1 (5 bases). The CDR3 runs 15 residues. The V gene lost 4 bases and the J gene lost 0 bases, with 10 bases spanning the gap. Germline V gives CDR1 SGHTA, CDR2 FQGNSA. Here the CDR3 reads CASSYQGFSYNEQFF. CDR3 bases: TGTGCCAGCAGCTACCAGGGATTCTCCTACAATGAGCAGTTCTTC.